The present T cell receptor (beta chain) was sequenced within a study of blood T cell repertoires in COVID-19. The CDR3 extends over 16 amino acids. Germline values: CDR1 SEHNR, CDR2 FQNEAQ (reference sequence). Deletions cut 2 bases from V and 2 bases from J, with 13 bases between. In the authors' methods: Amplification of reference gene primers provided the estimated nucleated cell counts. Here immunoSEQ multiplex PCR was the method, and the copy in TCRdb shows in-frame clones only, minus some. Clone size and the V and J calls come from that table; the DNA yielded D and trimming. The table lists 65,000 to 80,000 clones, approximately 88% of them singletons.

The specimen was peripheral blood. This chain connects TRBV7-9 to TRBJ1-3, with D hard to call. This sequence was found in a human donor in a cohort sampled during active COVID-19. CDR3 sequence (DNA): TGTGCCAGCAGCTTATCGGGTCTAAGGCCTGGAAACACCATATATTTT. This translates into CASSLSGLRPGNTIYF.